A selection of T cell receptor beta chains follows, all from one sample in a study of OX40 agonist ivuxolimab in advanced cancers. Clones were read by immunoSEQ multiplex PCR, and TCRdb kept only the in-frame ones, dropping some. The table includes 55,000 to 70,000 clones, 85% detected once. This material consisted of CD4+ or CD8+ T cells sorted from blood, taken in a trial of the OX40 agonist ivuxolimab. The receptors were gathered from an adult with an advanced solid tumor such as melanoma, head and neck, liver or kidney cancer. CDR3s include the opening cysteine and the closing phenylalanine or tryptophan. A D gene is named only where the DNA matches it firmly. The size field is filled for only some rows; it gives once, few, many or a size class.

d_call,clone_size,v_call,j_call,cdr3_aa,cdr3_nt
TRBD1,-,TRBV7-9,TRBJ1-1,CASSPGTAFEAFF,TGTGCCAGCAGCCCCGGGACAGCTTTTGAAGCTTTCTTT
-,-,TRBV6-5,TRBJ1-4,CASSYSGAEGEKLFF,TGTGCCAGCAGTTACTCGGGGGCAGAGGGTGAAAAACTGTTTTTT
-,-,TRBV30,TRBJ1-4,CAWSVRRGVEKLFF,TGTGCCTGGAGTGTTCGTCGGGGAGTGGAAAAACTGTTTTTT
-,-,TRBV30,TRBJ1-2,CAWRDRDGYTF,TGTGCCTGGAGGGACAGAGATGGCTACACCTTC
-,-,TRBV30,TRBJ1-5,CAWSEAGNQPQHF,TGTGCCTGGAGTGAGGCGGGGAATCAGCCCCAGCATTTT
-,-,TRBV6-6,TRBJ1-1,CASSDRSNTEAFF,TGTGCCAGCAGTGACAGGAGCAACACTGAAGCTTTCTTT
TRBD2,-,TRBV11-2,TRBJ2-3,CASSFGLAGDSGTDTQYF,TGTGCCAGCAGCTTTGGACTAGCGGGAGATTCGGGTACAGATACGCAGTATTTT
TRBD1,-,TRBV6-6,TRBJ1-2,CASLGQNYGYTF,TGTGCCAGCCTGGGACAGAACTATGGCTACACCTTC
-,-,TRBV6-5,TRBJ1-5,CASTPRGKQPQHF,TGTGCCAGCACACCTAGGGGGAAACAGCCCCAGCATTTT
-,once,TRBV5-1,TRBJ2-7,CASSLEHRDDNEQYF,TGCGCCAGCAGCTTGGAACATCGAGACGATAACGAGCAGTACTTC
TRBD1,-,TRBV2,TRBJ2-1,CARRQGTYNEQFF,TGTGCCAGACGACAGGGCACGTACAATGAGCAGTTCTTC
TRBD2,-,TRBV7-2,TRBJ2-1,CASSQGLAGASEQFF,TGTGCCAGCAGCCAGGGACTAGCGGGAGCCAGTGAGCAGTTCTTC
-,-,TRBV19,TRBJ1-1,CASSMGTEAFF,TGTGCCAGTAGTATGGGCACTGAAGCTTTCTTT
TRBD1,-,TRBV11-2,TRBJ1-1,CASSTPGGMNTEAFF,TGTGCCAGCAGCACCCCAGGGGGAATGAACACTGAAGCTTTCTTT
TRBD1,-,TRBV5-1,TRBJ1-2,CASSLVPGQGFGYTF,TGCGCCAGCAGCTTGGTCCCGGGACAGGGTTTTGGCTACACCTTC
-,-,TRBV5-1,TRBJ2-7,CASSLRLEGYEQYF,TGCGCCAGCAGCTTGCGGCTAGAAGGCTACGAGCAGTACTTC
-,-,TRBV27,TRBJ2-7,CASTPGGGYPYEQYF,TGTGCCAGCACTCCCGGGGGCGGGTATCCCTACGAGCAGTACTTC
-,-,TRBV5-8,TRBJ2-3,CASSDSGTSVGDTQYF,TGTGCCAGCAGCGACTCCGGGACCTCCGTCGGAGATACGCAGTATTTT
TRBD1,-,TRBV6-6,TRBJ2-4,CASSWLRGHGKNIQYF,TGTGCCAGCAGCTGGCTCAGGGGGCATGGCAAAAACATTCAGTACTTC
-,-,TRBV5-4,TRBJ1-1,CASSLDGIGLNTEAFF,TGTGCCAGCAGCTTGGATGGGATAGGGCTGAACACTGAAGCTTTCTTT
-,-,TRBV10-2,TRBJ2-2,CASSPGRGELFF,TGCGCCAGCAGCCCGGGGCGGGGGGAGCTGTTTTTT
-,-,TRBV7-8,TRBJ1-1,CASSLNGGENTEAFF,TGTGCCAGCAGCTTAAACGGCGGAGAAAACACTGAAGCTTTCTTT
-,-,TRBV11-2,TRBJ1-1,CASSLGYGGENTEAFF,TGTGCCAGCAGCTTAGGATATGGGGGGGAGAACACTGAAGCTTTCTTT
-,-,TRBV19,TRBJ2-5,CASTQAAGETQYF,TGTGCCAGTACCCAGGCAGCGGGAGAGACCCAGTACTTC
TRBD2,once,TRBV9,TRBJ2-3,CASSSTASGSGGQYF,TGTGCCAGCAGCAGTACCGCTAGCGGATCCGGGGGGCAGTATTTT
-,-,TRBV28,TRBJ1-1,CASSSRHTEAFF,TGTGCCAGCAGCTCGAGACACACTGAAGCTTTCTTT
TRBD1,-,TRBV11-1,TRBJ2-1,CASSNRDRANEQFF,TGTGCCAGCAGCAACCGGGACAGGGCCAATGAGCAGTTCTTC
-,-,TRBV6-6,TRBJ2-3,CASSYSRVDTQYF,TGTGCCAGCAGTTACTCAAGGGTGGATACGCAGTATTTT
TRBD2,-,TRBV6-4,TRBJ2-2,CASSEASGSGGELFF,TGTGCCAGCAGTGAGGCTAGCGGGAGTGGCGGGGAGCTGTTTTTT
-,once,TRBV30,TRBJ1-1,CAWSTVFDTEAFF,TGTGCCTGGTCGACCGTTTTTGACACTGAAGCTTTCTTT
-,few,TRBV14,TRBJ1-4,CASSQSGAETLFF,TGTGCCAGCAGCCAAAGCGGCGCCGAAACACTGTTTTTT
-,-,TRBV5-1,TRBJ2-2,CASSLGTLNTGELFF,TGCGCCAGCAGCCTGGGGACGTTGAACACCGGGGAGCTGTTTTTT
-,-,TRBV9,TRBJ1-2,CASSDLLRRGGGYTF,TGTGCCAGCAGCGATCTCTTGCGCAGGGGAGGTGGCTACACCTTC
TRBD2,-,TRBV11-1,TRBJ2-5,CASSPELAGVRETQYF,TGTGCCAGCAGCCCGGAACTAGCGGGAGTTAGGGAGACCCAGTACTTC
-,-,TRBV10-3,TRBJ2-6,CAISEVGIPGANVLTF,TGTGCCATCAGTGAGGTGGGGATTCCTGGGGCCAACGTCCTGACTTTC
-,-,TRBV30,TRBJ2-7,CAWSAMGSTYEQYF,TGTGCCTGGAGTGCCATGGGCTCTACCTACGAGCAGTACTTC
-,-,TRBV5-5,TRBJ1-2,CASSLKTPNYGYTF,TGTGCCAGCAGCTTGAAGACTCCTAACTATGGCTACACCTTC
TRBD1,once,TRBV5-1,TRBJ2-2,CASSGDRGTGELFF,TGCGCCAGCAGTGGGGACAGGGGCACCGGGGAGCTGTTTTTT
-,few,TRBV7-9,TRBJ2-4,CASSLVGTGQYF,TGTGCCAGCAGCTTAGTCGGGACGGGACAGTACTTC
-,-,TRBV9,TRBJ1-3,CASSVDGYSGNTIYF,TGTGCCAGCAGCGTAGACGGGTACTCTGGAAACACCATATATTTT
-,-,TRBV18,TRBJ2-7,CASSPDISSNEQYF,TGTGCCAGCTCACCAGATATATCTAGTAACGAGCAGTACTTC
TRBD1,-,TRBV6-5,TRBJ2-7,CASSTDRGGQYF,TGTGCCAGCAGTACAGACAGGGGCGGGCAGTACTTC
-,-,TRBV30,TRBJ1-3,CAWVFRGRGSTIYF,TGTGCCTGGGTGTTTCGCGGACGAGGGAGCACCATATATTTT
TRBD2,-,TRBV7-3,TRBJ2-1,CASSLLSGSLNEQFF,TGTGCCAGCAGCTTACTGAGCGGGAGTTTGAATGAGCAGTTCTTC
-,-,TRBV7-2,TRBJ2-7,CASSRFGSSYEQYF,TGTGCCAGCAGCCGTTTCGGCAGCTCCTACGAGCAGTACTTC